A selection of T cell receptor beta chains follows, all from one sample in a study of somatic mutations in cytotoxic T cells in rheumatoid arthritis. Clones were sequenced by immunoSEQ multiplex PCR, and TCRdb holds only the in-frame ones, with some missing. Of more than 12,000 clones detected, around 70% appear once; the ten largest clones hold roughly a tenth. Sequenced: CD8+ T cells sorted from blood. These receptors were obtained from an adult with rheumatoid arthritis. Each CDR3 is given with its conserved first and last residue. The order of the fields is V gene, D gene, J gene, clone size, CDR3 DNA, CDR3 protein. A D gene is named only where the DNA matches it firmly. Clone size is not always given. Where it is, it says once, few, many or a class for expanded clones.

>TRBV7-8|-|TRBJ2-1|-
TGTGCCAGCAGCTCATTTATGGGGTTAGACGGTGAGCAGTTCTTC
CASSSFMGLDGEQFF
>TRBV28|TRBD1|TRBJ1-1|-
TGTGCCAGCATCCCGAGGGACAGGACGATGAACACTGAAGCTTTCTTT
CASIPRDRTMNTEAFF
>TRBV13|TRBD2|TRBJ2-3|-
TGTGCCAGCAGCTCAAGGACTAGAGCCACAGATACGCAGTATTTT
CASSSRTRATDTQYF
>TRBV7-9|-|TRBJ1-1|-
TGTGCCAGCAGCGCCCGATACAGGGAGCGGAACACTGAAGCTTTCTTT
CASSARYRERNTEAFF
>TRBV7-9|-|TRBJ2-3|-
TGTGCCAGCAGCTTACGGGATGGGTCGAGCCCCACAGATACGCAGTATTTT
CASSLRDGSSPTDTQYF
>TRBV5-1|-|TRBJ2-3|-
TGCGCCAGCAGCTTATGGGGCGCTAGCACAGATACGCAGTATTTT
CASSLWGASTDTQYF
>TRBV5-4|-|TRBJ2-2|-
TGTGCCAGCAGCTTCTCCGCGGCCGGGGAGCTGTTTTTT
CASSFSAAGELFF
>TRBV7-9|TRBD1|TRBJ1-1|once
TGTGCCAGCAGCCCTGGACAGGGGGGTTCTGAAGCTTTCTTT
CASSPGQGGSEAFF
>TRBV9|-|TRBJ1-1|-
TGTGCCAGCAGCCCCCCCATTAACACTGAAGCTTTCTTT
CASSPPINTEAFF
>TRBV30|-|TRBJ2-2|-
TGTGCCTGGAGTGTAGGCAGGGGCGGGGAGCTGTTTTTT
CAWSVGRGGELFF
>TRBV7-2|TRBD2|TRBJ2-3|-
TGTGCCAGCAGCCCCCCAGCGGGGGTCGATACGCAGTATTTT
CASSPPAGVDTQYF
>TRBV4-1|-|TRBJ1-4|-
TGCGCCAGCAGCCAAGGGCGGGGGCAGGTAGTTGAAAAACTGTTTTTT
CASSQGRGQVVEKLFF
>TRBV7-9|-|TRBJ2-1|few
TGTGCCAGCAGCTTTCCAGGGATCGATGAGCAGTTCTTC
CASSFPGIDEQFF
>TRBV7-9|-|TRBJ1-6|medium-sized
TGTGCCAGCAGCTTAGACGGTTCACCCCTCCACTTT
CASSLDGSPLHF
>TRBV28|TRBD2|TRBJ2-3|once
TGTGCCAGCAGTCTAAGCGGGGGGATCCTCACAGATACGCAGTATTTT
CASSLSGGILTDTQYF
>TRBV7-6|-|TRBJ2-2|-
TGTGCCAGCAGCTTAGCGCTCCAAACCGGGGAGCTGTTTTTT
CASSLALQTGELFF
>TRBV10-2|-|TRBJ2-3|-
TGCGCCAGCAGTGATAGTGGCGGGGGCCCAGATACGCAGTATTTT
CASSDSGGGPDTQYF
>TRBV7-9|-|TRBJ1-5|-
TGTGCCAGCAGCTTAGTAAATCAGCCCCAGCATTTT
CASSLVNQPQHF
>TRBV2|-|TRBJ2-3|-
TGTGCCATCCGTCGGCCCGGGACACCCACTGGAGATACGCAGTATTTT
CAIRRPGTPTGDTQYF
>TRBV4-3|TRBD1|TRBJ1-4|-
TGCGCCAGCAGCCAAGGGGGGGACAGAACAAATGAAAAACTGTTTTTT
CASSQGGDRTNEKLFF
>TRBV4-2|-|TRBJ1-1|few
TGTGCCAGCAGCCACCCACAGGGATCTGAAGCTTTCTTT
CASSHPQGSEAFF
>TRBV30|-|TRBJ1-1|-
TGTGCCTGGAGTGTACTTCCTGGGGCTGAAGCTTTCTTT
CAWSVLPGAEAFF
>TRBV11-2|-|TRBJ2-1|once
TGTGCCAGCAGCTTAGGTGAGGGGAATGAGCAGTTCTTC
CASSLGEGNEQFF
>TRBV30|-|TRBJ1-6|-
TGTGCCTGGAGTGCCGACCAAGGGGCGGGTTCACCCCTCCACTTT
CAWSADQGAGSPLHF
>TRBV19|-|TRBJ1-6|-
TGTGCCAGTAGTATCGGGACATACGGGGTTTCACCCCTCCACTTT
CASSIGTYGVSPLHF
>TRBV20-1|-|TRBJ1-1|once
TGCAGTGCTAGAGTCGCTGAAGCTTTCTTT
CSARVAEAFF
>TRBV7-9|TRBD1|TRBJ1-1|few
TGTGCCAGCAGCTTAGGACAGGGGGCCTCGGGCACTGAAGCTTTCTTT
CASSLGQGASGTEAFF
>TRBV6-5|-|TRBJ1-1|-
TGTGCCAGCAGTTCGGGGACTGAAGCTTTCTTT
CASSSGTEAFF
>TRBV9|-|TRBJ1-3|-
TGTGCCAGCAGCGGATCTGGAAACACCATATATTTT
CASSGSGNTIYF
>TRBV4-2|-|TRBJ1-2|once
TGTGCCAGCACGGGCCTTGGGCTCCTAGGCTACACCTTC
CASTGLGLLGYTF
>TRBV19|-|TRBJ2-1|-
TGTGCCAGTAGTATCGCGTTAAGCTCCTACAATGAGCAGTTCTTC
CASSIALSSYNEQFF
>TRBV28|-|TRBJ1-5|-
TGTGCCAGCAGTTCCCCATCTGGGGGCAATCAGCCCCAGCATTTT
CASSSPSGGNQPQHF
>TRBV14|TRBD2|TRBJ2-1|-
TGTGCCAGCAGCCTTAGCGGGGGCCCCTACAATGAGCAGTTCTTC
CASSLSGGPYNEQFF